The rows below give T cell receptor beta chains drawn from one sample of a study of shared clonotypes between healthy human individuals. The assay was immunoSEQ multiplex PCR, and TCRdb's table has in-frame clones only and misses some. The repertoire consists of 450,000 to 500,000 clones, with roughly 80% occurring once and the leading ten covering 12%. Material for sequencing was PBMCs. These receptors were taken from a woman in her forties in good health. Some clones in this sample may be carry-over from other donors' samples. Each CDR3 is given with its conserved first and last residue. Each record gives: clone size, D gene, V gene, J gene, CDR3 protein, CDR3 DNA. The D gene is left open where the match is weak. The listing skips clone size in some rows; elsewhere it reads once, few, many or a size class.

>NA|NA|TRBV5-5|TRBJ2-7
CASSLGASTGSYEQYF
TGTGCCAGCAGCTTGGGGGCATCCACTGGATCCTACGAGCAGTACTTC
>NA|NA|TRBV4-2|TRBJ2-7
CASSPTGWAEQYF
TGTGCCAGCAGCCCAACGGGGTGGGCCGAGCAGTACTTC
>NA|NA|TRBV18|TRBJ1-1
CASSPTEMNTEAFF
TGTGCCAGCTCACCGACAGAGATGAACACTGAAGCTTTCTTT
>many|TRBD1|TRBV25-1|TRBJ2-2
CASGDRMNTGELFF
TGTGCCAGCGGGGACAGGATGAACACCGGGGAGCTGTTTTTT
>NA|NA|TRBV27|TRBJ2-7
CASSSSRPGHYEQYF
TGTGCCAGCAGTTCTAGTCGTCCAGGGCACTACGAGCAGTACTTC
>NA|TRBD1|TRBV5-1|TRBJ2-7
CASNPAGTGTYEQYF
TGCGCCAGCAACCCAGCCGGGACAGGCACCTACGAGCAGTACTTC
>NA|TRBD1|TRBV5-8|TRBJ2-1
CASSWGQGTYNEQFF
TGTGCCAGCAGCTGGGGACAGGGGACCTACAATGAGCAGTTCTTC
>NA|NA|TRBV30|TRBJ1-5
CAWSDGEGQPQHF
TGTGCCTGGAGTGACGGGGAGGGTCAGCCCCAGCATTTT
>NA|NA|TRBV6-4|TRBJ1-1
CASSFTQDTEAFF
TGTGCCAGCAGTTTTACCCAGGACACTGAAGCTTTCTTT
>NA|NA|TRBV10-3|TRBJ1-1
CASADRSDTEAFF
TGTGCCAGCGCTGACAGGTCTGACACTGAAGCTTTCTTT
>NA|TRBD1|TRBV18|TRBJ2-5
CASSYNSGTGYDQETQYF
TGTGCCAGCTCGTACAATTCCGGGACAGGGTATGACCAAGAGACCCAGTACTTC
>NA|TRBD2|TRBV18|TRBJ2-1
CASSSRGLAGGTEQFF
TGTGCCAGCTCATCCCGGGGACTAGCGGGAGGGACTGAGCAGTTCTTC
>once|NA|TRBV9|TRBJ2-2
CASSTGASEGGELFF
TGTGCCAGCAGCACAGGGGCTAGCGAGGGCGGGGAGCTGTTTTTT
>NA|NA|TRBV11-2|TRBJ2-7
CASSPRTLHEQYF
TGTGCCAGCAGCCCACGGACCCTTCACGAGCAGTACTTC
>NA|NA|TRBV28|TRBJ1-5
CASSLDLGDQPQHF
TGTGCCAGCAGTTTAGACCTCGGAGATCAGCCCCAGCATTTT
>NA|NA|TRBV18|TRBJ2-7
CASSPPPGTYEQYF
TGTGCCAGCTCACCACCGCCTGGAACCTACGAGCAGTACTTC
>NA|TRBD1|TRBV6-6|TRBJ1-1
CASSQDRPNTEAFF
TGTGCCAGCAGCCAGGACAGGCCGAACACTGAAGCTTTCTTT
>once|NA|TRBV7-9|TRBJ1-2
CASSLERVYGYTF
TGTGCCAGCAGCTTAGAAAGGGTTTATGGCTACACCTTC
>NA|NA|TRBV11-2|TRBJ2-4
CASSLDMAGVGNIQYF
TGTGCCAGCAGCTTAGATATGGCAGGGGTTGGAAACATTCAGTACTTC
>NA|TRBD1|TRBV7-8|TRBJ2-7
CASSFVPGQGREQYF
TGTGCCAGCAGCTTCGTACCGGGACAGGGCCGCGAGCAGTACTTC
>NA|NA|TRBV2|TRBJ2-2
CASTPLRGIAGELFF
TGTGCCAGCACCCCCCTGAGGGGTATAGCCGGGGAGCTGTTTTTT
>NA|TRBD2|TRBV5-1|TRBJ2-1
CASSETSGSYNEQFF
TGCGCCAGCAGCGAAACTAGCGGATCCTACAATGAGCAGTTCTTC
>NA|NA|TRBV11-1|TRBJ2-7
CASSLGAGAGYEQYF
TGTGCCAGCAGCTTAGGAGCAGGCGCAGGCTACGAGCAGTACTTC
>NA|NA|TRBV7-9|TRBJ1-2
CASSSTGFHGYTF
TGTGCCAGCAGCTCTACAGGGTTTCACGGCTACACCTTC
>many|NA|TRBV27|TRBJ2-1
CASNGLDEQFF
TGTGCCAGCAACGGTCTTGATGAGCAGTTCTTC
>NA|NA|TRBV30|TRBJ2-7
CAWSVRYEQYF
TGTGCCTGGAGTGTAAGATACGAGCAGTACTTC
>NA|NA|TRBV7-9|TRBJ1-1
CASSSLVGVHTEAFF
TGTGCCAGCAGCTCCCTTGTGGGGGTTCACACTGAAGCTTTCTTT
>NA|TRBD2|TRBV10-1|TRBJ2-7
CASSGESGGDEQYF
TGCGCCAGCAGCGGCGAGTCGGGAGGGGACGAGCAGTACTTC
>NA|TRBD2|TRBV6-6|TRBJ2-1
CASSQRDRNEQFF
TGTGCCAGCAGTCAGCGGGACCGCAATGAGCAGTTCTTC
>NA|NA|TRBV9|TRBJ1-2
CASSPAGLNYGYTF
TGTGCCAGCAGCCCCGCGGGGTTAAACTATGGCTACACCTTC
>NA|TRBD2|TRBV7-2|TRBJ2-7
CASRPQSGSPHEQYF
TGTGCCAGCAGACCTCAGAGCGGGAGTCCCCACGAGCAGTACTTC
>NA|NA|TRBV29-1|TRBJ1-5
CSVAAGPGSNQPQHF
TGCAGCGTTGCTGCGGGGCCAGGTAGCAATCAGCCCCAGCATTTT
>NA|TRBD1|TRBV5-1|TRBJ1-4
CASSTGQAAVNEKLFF
TGCGCCAGCAGCACAGGACAGGCGGCCGTTAATGAAAAACTGTTTTTT
>NA|NA|TRBV18|TRBJ2-2
CASSTGTGMNTGELFF
TGTGCCAGCTCAACAGGAACAGGGATGAACACCGGGGAGCTGTTTTTT
>NA|NA|TRBV5-1|TRBJ1-4
CASSLLRAGQNEKLFF
TGCGCCAGCAGCCTATTACGGGCAGGGCAAAATGAAAAACTGTTTTTT
>NA|TRBD1|TRBV30|TRBJ2-7
CAWSPETRDAGWGQGSYEQYF
TGTGCCTGGAGCCCTGAAACGCGGGATGCGGGGTGGGGACAGGGCTCCTACGAGCAGTACTTC
>NA|NA|TRBV10-3|TRBJ2-5
CAISDTAGETQYF
TGTGCCATCAGTGATACAGCAGGAGAGACCCAGTACTTC
>many|NA|TRBV28|TRBJ1-1
CASTGGFEAFF
TGTGCCAGCACCGGAGGGTTTGAAGCTTTCTTT
>once|NA|TRBV4-2|TRBJ2-3
CASSQVAGVVPDTQYF
TGTGCCAGCAGCCAAGTCGCAGGGGTAGTCCCAGATACGCAGTATTTT
>NA|TRBD1|TRBV18|TRBJ2-7
CASSPGQGASYEQYF
TGTGCCAGCTCGCCGGGACAGGGGGCTTCCTACGAGCAGTACTTC
>NA|NA|TRBV10-2|TRBJ1-1
CASSASEGIPPSVSEAFF
TGCGCCAGCAGTGCTAGTGAGGGGATTCCCCCCTCGGTGTCTGAAGCTTTCTTT
>NA|NA|TRBV6-5|TRBJ1-5
CASSPASNQPQHF
TGTGCCAGCAGCCCGGCTAGCAATCAGCCCCAGCATTTT
>NA|NA|TRBV5-1|TRBJ1-4
CASSLAWGGDGNEKLFF
TGCGCCAGCAGCTTGGCCTGGGGAGGGGATGGTAATGAAAAACTGTTTTTT
>NA|TRBD1|TRBV5-4|TRBJ2-3
CASSVSTGYTDTQYF
TGTGCCAGCAGCGTATCGACAGGGTACACAGATACGCAGTATTTT
>NA|NA|TRBV9|TRBJ2-7
CASSVADGRVDEQYF
TGTGCCAGCAGCGTAGCAGACGGGAGAGTCGACGAGCAGTACTTC
>NA|NA|TRBV4-2|TRBJ2-2
CASSLTIAEATGELFF
TGTGCCAGCAGTCTTACGATCGCTGAAGCCACCGGGGAGCTGTTTTTT
>NA|TRBD1|TRBV5-1|TRBJ1-1
CASSFGTAERAFF
TGCGCCAGCAGCTTTGGGACAGCAGAAAGAGCTTTCTTT
>NA|NA|TRBV29-1|TRBJ1-1
CSVLRGGQEAFF
TGCAGCGTTCTCCGGGGGGGGCAGGAAGCTTTCTTT
>few|NA|TRBV5-6|TRBJ2-1
CASSLGPSDTYNEQFF
TGTGCCAGCAGCTTGGGTCCTAGCGATACCTACAATGAGCAGTTCTTC
>NA|NA|TRBV18|TRBJ1-4
CASSQGSGTNEKLFF
TGTGCCAGCTCACAGGGGTCGGGGACTAATGAAAAACTGTTTTTT
>NA|TRBD1|TRBV5-1|TRBJ2-1
CASSVRDRTYNEQFF
TGCGCCAGCAGCGTCCGGGACAGGACCTACAATGAGCAGTTCTTC
>NA|NA|TRBV20-1|TRBJ1-5
CSARGPGAQHF
TGCAGTGCTAGAGGCCCGGGGGCCCAGCATTTT